The clone carrying this TCR beta chain was seen many times. Antigen specificity is unknown. MiXCR was run by TCRdb on the reads, yielding one entry per CDR3 protein. The sample lists a few hundred thousand distinct CDR3 sequences; approximately 18% were seen once. These data originate in a study of T cell repertoires in cytomegalovirus infection. Study as a whole: Indications came from public TCR beta signatures; they pointed to CMV infection and to a matching HLA type. Whole-study results and caveats: In two of eight donors, the top clonotype was HLA-C-restricted CMV-specific. The cumulative frequency of public TCR beta families identified carriers of CMV plus the relevant HLA.

Germline lookup yields CDR1 MNHEY and CDR2 SVGEGT. This CDR3 is 15 amino acids long. The V end lost 8 bases, the J end lost 4 bases, and 20 bases lay between the germline ends. The sequence came from a human donor in good health (CMV status not recorded). Some clones in this sample may be carry-over from other donors' samples. The sequencing input was PBMCs. The genes are TRBV6-2 or TRBV6-3 and TRBJ1-1, with D uncertain. The CDR3: CASLLTRGRSTEAFF. DNA of the CDR3: TGTGCCAGCCTCCTGACCCGCGGGAGGAGCACTGAAGCTTTCTTT.